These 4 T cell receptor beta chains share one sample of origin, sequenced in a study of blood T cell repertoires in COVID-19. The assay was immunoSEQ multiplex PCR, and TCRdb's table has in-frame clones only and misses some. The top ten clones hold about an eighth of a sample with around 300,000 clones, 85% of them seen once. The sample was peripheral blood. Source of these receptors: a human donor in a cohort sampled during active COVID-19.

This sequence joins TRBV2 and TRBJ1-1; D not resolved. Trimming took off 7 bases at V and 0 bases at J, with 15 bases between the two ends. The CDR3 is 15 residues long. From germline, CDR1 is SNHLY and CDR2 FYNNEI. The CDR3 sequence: CASNIKPQVNTEAFF. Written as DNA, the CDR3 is TGTGCCAGCAACATTAAACCCCAGGTGAACACTGAAGCTTTCTTT.

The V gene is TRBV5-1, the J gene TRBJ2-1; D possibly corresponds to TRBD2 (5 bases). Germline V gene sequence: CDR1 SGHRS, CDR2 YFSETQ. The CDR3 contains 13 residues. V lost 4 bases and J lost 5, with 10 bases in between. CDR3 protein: CASSQDFHNEQFF. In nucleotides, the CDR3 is TGCGCCAGCAGCCAGGACTTTCACAATGAGCAGTTCTTC.

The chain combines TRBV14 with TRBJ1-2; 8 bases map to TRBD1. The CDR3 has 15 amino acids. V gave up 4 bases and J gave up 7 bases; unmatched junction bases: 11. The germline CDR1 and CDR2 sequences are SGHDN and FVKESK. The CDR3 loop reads CASSRLAGGASGYTF. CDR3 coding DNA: TGTGCCAGCAGCCGTCTGGCAGGGGGCGCGTCTGGCTACACCTTC.

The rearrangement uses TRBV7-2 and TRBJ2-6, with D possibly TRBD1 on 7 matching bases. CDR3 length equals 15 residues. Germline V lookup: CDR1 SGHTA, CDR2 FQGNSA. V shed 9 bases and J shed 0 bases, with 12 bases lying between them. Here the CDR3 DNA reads TGTGCCAGTACGCAGGGGGGCTCTGGGGCCAACGTCCTGACTTTC. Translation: CASTQGGSGANVLTF.